This T cell receptor (beta chain) was sequenced for a study of shared clonotypes between healthy human individuals. Measured with immunoSEQ multiplex PCR; TCRdb has only the in-frame clones, and not every one. The repertoire has millions of clones, about 92% of them found once; the top ten carry roughly 0.13%. V was cut by 4 bases and J by 4 bases, with 13 bases left in between. Germline V lookup: CDR1 SGHAT, CDR2 FQNNGV. The CDR3 runs to 14 residues. Every one of the donors was a Caucasian adult that lived in Nashville, Tennessee. Source material: naive CD4+ T cells sorted from blood. Subset specified: CD45RA+ positively selected. This chain uses TRBV11-2 with TRBJ1-2; D is uncertain. This receptor was taken from a man between 18 and 29 years old in good health. The CDR3 DNA sequence: TGTGCCAGCAGCTCCCGTGAGAGAAGCTATGGCTACACCTTC. Protein product: CASSSRERSYGYTF. Supplemented by reference TRBV11-2 and TRBJ1-2, the full variable domain reads EAGVAQSPRYKIIEKRQSVAFWCNPISGHATLYWYQQILGQGPKLLIQFQNNGVVDDSQLPKDRFSAERLKGVDSTLKIQPAKLEDSAVYLCASSSRERSYGYTFGSGTRLTVV.